The following is a TCR beta chain sequence with its context. The participants were between about 18 and 90 years old and came from 24 US areas. The record originates from a study of blood T cell repertoires in COVID-19. Trimming stripped 8 bases from V and 14 bases from J, with 16 bases between. Germline CDR1 and CDR2: MNHEY and SMNVEV (reference sequence). CDR3 length: 12 residues. Repertoires were generated with immunoSEQ multiplex PCR, while TCRdb's copy carries only in-frame clones and drops some. The sample contains 250,000 to 300,000 clones, approximately 90% of which appear only once. Sequenced material: PBMCs or T cells enriched from blood (not recorded which). The TCR originated in a man aged 18-30 years who had recovered from COVID-19. The chain couples TRBV27 to TRBJ1-6; D possibly corresponds to TRBD1 (6 bases). CDR3 nucleotide sequence: TGTGCCAGCCGGGACACAAAATGGGCCCTCCACTTT. Translating gives CASRDTKWALHF.